The clone carrying this T cell receptor (beta chain) showed up just a few times. No antigen is known for it. TCRdb redid the calling of the 5' RACE reads with MiXCR, one entry per CDR3 protein. The repertoire has about 730,000 distinct CDR3 sequences, 21% of them found once; the top ten carry more than 4%. The CDR3 totals 15 residues. CDR1 and CDR2 (germline): MNHEY, SVGAGI. Trimming removed 2 bases from V and 6 bases from J; junction bases left unmatched: 4. This sample stems from a study of identical twins. Study-level findings and limits: Out-of-frame alpha sequences that twins shared showed excess low generation probability.

The same sample was also used in a study of T cells expressing NK-cell markers. As reported in that work: NKG2C+ dominant clonotypes from more than 5 donors made up about 1.0-8% of CD8+ T cells. In four donors, dominant clonotypes made up about 28.3-60.1% of CD3+CD56-NKG2C+ cells.

Sequencing was done on a sample of PBMCs. The TCR sequence derives from a woman between 18 and 29 years old in good health. The chain is built from TRBV6-5 and TRBJ1-5; 10 nucleotides line up with TRBD1. The CDR3: CASSYPTGGGQPQHF. The CDR3, as DNA: TGTGCCAGCAGTTACCCGACAGGGGGCGGTCAGCCCCAGCATTTT.